The table lists the clone carrying this T cell receptor beta chain with a count of one. The antigen remains undetermined. These data originate in a study of shared clonotypes between healthy human individuals. The wider study: Used for every donor were three CD4 naive, three CD4 memory, two CD8 naive and one CD8 memory plate. Study-wide findings and caveats: The four-donor shared clonotypes exceeded non-shared clonotypes in generation probability, with non-shared ones scoring lower. An effect of sequencing depth on clonotype sharing among donors was expected.

Genomic DNA (from each subset) was split evenly across several immunoSEQ plates. Data came from immunoSEQ multiplex PCR; TCRdb stores just in-frame clones and leaves some out. The sample has roughly 680,000 clones; approximately 77% are singletons. Between the trimmed V and J ends, which lost 5 bases and 3 bases, there was a span of 13 bases. This CDR3 contains 15 residues. Germline CDR1 is WSHSY and CDR2 is SAAADI. This sequence joins TRBV10-2 and TRBJ2-2, with unresolved D. Source material: memory CD4+ T cells sorted from blood. As for subset: CD45RA-negative fraction. This TCR derives from a woman in her 30s in good health. CDR3 loop: CASSPQRTYTGELFF. For the CDR3, the DNA is TGCGCCAGCAGTCCCCAACGGACCTACACCGGGGAGCTGTTTTTT.